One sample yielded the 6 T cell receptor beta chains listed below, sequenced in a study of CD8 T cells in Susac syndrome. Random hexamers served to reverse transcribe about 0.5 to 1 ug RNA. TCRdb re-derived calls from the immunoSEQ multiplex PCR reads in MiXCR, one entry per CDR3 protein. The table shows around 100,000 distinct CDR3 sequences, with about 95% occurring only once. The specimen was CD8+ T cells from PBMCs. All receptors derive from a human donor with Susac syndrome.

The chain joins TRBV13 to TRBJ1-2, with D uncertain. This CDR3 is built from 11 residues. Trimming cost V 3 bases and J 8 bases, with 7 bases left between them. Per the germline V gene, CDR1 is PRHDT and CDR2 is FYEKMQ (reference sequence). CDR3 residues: CASSFRGGYTF. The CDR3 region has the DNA TGTGCCAGCAGCTTTCGGGGAGGCTACACCTTC.

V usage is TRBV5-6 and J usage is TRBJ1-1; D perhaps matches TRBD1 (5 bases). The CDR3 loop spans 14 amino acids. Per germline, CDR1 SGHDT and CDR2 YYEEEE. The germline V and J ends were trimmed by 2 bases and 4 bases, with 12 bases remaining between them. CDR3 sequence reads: CASSFRGPGTEAFF. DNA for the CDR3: TGTGCCAGCAGCTTCCGGGGCCCGGGCACTGAAGCTTTCTTT.

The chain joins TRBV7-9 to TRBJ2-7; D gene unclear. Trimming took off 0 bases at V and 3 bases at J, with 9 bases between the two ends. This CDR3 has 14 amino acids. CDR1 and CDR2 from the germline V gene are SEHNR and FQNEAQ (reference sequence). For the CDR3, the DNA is TGTGCCAGCAGCTTAGCAGGGCAGAACTACGAGCAGTACTTC. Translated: CASSLAGQNYEQYF. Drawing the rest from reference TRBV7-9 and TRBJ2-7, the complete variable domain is DTGVSQNPRHKITKRGQNVTFRCDPISEHNRLYWYRQTLGQGPEFLTYFQNEAQLEKSRLLSDRFSAERPKGSFSTLEIQRTEQGDSAMYLCASSLAGQNYEQYFGPGTRLTVT.

As DNA, the CDR3 is TGCAGCGTTCTTGGACAGGGTAGGAATGAGCAGTTCTTC. Its translation: CSVLGQGRNEQFF. The chain employs TRBV29-1 and TRBJ2-1, with TRBD1 matching over 8 bases. The CDR3 runs 13 residues. V shed 5 bases, J shed 7 bases, and the junction held 7 bases outside the gene matches. From germline, CDR1 is SQVTM and CDR2 ANQGSEA.

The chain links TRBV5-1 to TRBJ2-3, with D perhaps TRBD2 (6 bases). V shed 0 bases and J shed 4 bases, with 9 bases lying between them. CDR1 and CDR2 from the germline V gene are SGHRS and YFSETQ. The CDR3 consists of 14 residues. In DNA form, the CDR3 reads TGCGCCAGCAGCTTGGAGGAGGGTCCAGATACGCAGTATTTT. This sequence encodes CASSLEEGPDTQYF.

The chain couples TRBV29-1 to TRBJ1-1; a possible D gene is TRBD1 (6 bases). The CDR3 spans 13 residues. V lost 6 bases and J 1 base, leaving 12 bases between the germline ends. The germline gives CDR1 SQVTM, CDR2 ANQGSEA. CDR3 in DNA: TGCAGCGTATTGGGGGGGGCGAACACTGAAGCTTTCTTT. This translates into CSVLGGANTEAFF.